What follows is one T cell receptor (beta chain) and its context. Its antigen remains unidentified. This sample is drawn from a study of T-cell reconstitution after alpha-beta-depleted transplantation in children. Study-level points and caveats: At around two months after transplant, the alpha-beta T cells were reportedly derived from several hundred expanded clones that came from non-depleted graft cells.

Unique molecular identifiers featured in how the TCRbeta library was prepared. TCRdb used MiXCR to reprocess the PCR reads, holding one entry per CDR3 protein. The sample includes hundreds of thousands of distinct CDR3 sequences, about 21% of them seen just once. The receptor was isolated from a boy in the first two years of life who had a stem cell transplant for acute myeloid leukemia, so the T cells may come from the graft donor. The specimen comprised PBMCs, mostly from graft donor cells, sampled 360 days after TCRalphabeta/CD19-depleted stem cell transplant.

The CDR3 DNA is TGTGCCAGCAGCGTAGGATTAATGGGGGCACGCGATACGCAGTATTTT. Translating it yields CASSVGLMGARDTQYF. This chain uses TRBV9 with TRBJ2-3; tentative D call: TRBD1 (6 bases). V was trimmed by 0 bases and J by 6 bases, leaving 17 bases between them. Germline CDR1 and CDR2: SGDLS and YYNGEE. The length of the CDR3 is 16 residues. The full variable domain, rest sourced from reference TRBV9 and TRBJ2-3, is DSGVTQTPKHLITATGQRVTLRCSPRSGDLSVYWYQQSLDQGLQFLIQYYNGEERAKGNILERFSAQQFPDLHSELNLSSLELGDSALYFCASSVGLMGARDTQYFGPGTRLTVL.